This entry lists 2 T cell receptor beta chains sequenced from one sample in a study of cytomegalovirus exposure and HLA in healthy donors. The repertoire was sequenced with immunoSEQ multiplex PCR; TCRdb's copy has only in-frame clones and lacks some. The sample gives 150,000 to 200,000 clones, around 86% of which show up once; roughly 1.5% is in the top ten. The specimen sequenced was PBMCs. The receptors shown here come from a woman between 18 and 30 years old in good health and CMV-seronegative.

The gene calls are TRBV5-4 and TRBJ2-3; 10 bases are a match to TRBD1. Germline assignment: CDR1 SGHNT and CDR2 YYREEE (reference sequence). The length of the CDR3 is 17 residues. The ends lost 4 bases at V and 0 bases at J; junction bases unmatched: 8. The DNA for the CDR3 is TGTGCCAGCAGCGGGGACAGGGGACCTTCTAGCACAGATACGCAGTATTTT. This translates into CASSGDRGPSSTDTQYF. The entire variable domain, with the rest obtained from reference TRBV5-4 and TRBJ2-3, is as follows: ETGVTQSPTHLIKTRGQQVTLRCSSQSGHNTVSWYQQALGQGPQFIFQYYREEENGRGNFPPRFSGLQFPNYSSELNVNALELDDSALYLCASSGDRGPSSTDTQYFGPGTRLTVL.

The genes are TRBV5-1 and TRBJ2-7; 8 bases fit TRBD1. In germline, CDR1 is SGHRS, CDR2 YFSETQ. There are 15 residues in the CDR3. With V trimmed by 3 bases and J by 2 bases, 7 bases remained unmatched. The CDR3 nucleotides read TGCGCCAGCAGCTCTTCCGGGACAGGTGCCTACGAGCAGTACTTC. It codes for CASSSSGTGAYEQYF.